The 26 T cell receptor beta chains presented below share a single source sample, sequenced in a study of blood T cell repertoires in COVID-19 (dated by TCRdb to 2020 to 2021). The protocol used for the library was the immunoSEQ multiplex PCR assay. Imported from immuneACCESS, the table was reduced by TCRdb to in-frame sequences with V and J called. These copies leave out some clones; in studies compared against another copy, an unresolved V gene accounts for under half, and the cause of the remainder is not known. This sample gives about 340,000 clones in total; around 86% of them show up just once. Jointly, the top ten make up roughly 4.2% of the sample. Material: PBMCs or T cells enriched from blood (not recorded which). These receptors came from a woman between 35 and 50 years old with acute COVID-19.

V and J are TRBV18 and TRBJ2-7, with TRBD1 matching over 9 bases. CDR1 and CDR2 from the germline V gene are KGHSH and LQKENI. With 2 bases clipped from V and 6 bases from J, the junction kept 8 bases outside the gene matches. The CDR3 runs 15 residues. Here the CDR3 reads CASSPGTGKLGEQYF. The CDR3, as DNA: TGTGCCAGCTCACCAGGGACAGGGAAATTGGGCGAGCAGTACTTC. The full variable domain, its missing parts supplied by reference TRBV18 and TRBJ2-7, is NAGVMQNPRHLVRRRGQEARLRCSPMKGHSHVYWYRQLPEEGLKFMVYLQKENIIDESGMPKERFSAEFPKEGPSILRIQQVVRGDSAAYFCASSPGTGKLGEQYFGPGTRLTVT.

This chain connects TRBV5-4 to TRBJ1-2, with a tentative D call TRBD1 (5 bases). This CDR3 is built from 15 residues. Germline V lookup: CDR1 SGHNT, CDR2 YYREEE (reference sequence). V lost 0 bases and J 7 bases, leaving 16 bases between the germline ends. In DNA, the CDR3 is TGTGCCAGCAGCTTGGCTTTAGCGGGGCTTGGTGGCTACACCTTC. It translates to CASSLALAGLGGYTF.

The CDR3 nucleotides read TGCGCCAGCAGCCAAGACCGACAGATCTATGGCTACACCTTC. Its translation is CASSQDRQIYGYTF. The chain carries TRBV4-1 and TRBJ1-2; D may be TRBD1 (5 bases). The CDR3 runs 14 residues. Trimming pared 0 bases from V and 4 bases from J, leaving 9 bases between. CDR1 is MGHRA and CDR2 is YSYEKL in the germline V gene.

The chain uses TRBV5-4 and TRBJ2-1; a possible D gene is TRBD2 (6 bases). Between the trimmed V and J ends, which lost 0 bases and 0 bases, there was a span of 13 bases. Germline V gene sequence: CDR1 SGHNT, CDR2 YYREEE (reference sequence). This CDR3 comprises 17 residues. The DNA for the CDR3 is TGTGCCAGCAGCTTGGCCCTGGGGGGAGACTCCTACAATGAGCAGTTCTTC. It translates to CASSLALGGDSYNEQFF.

The genes are TRBV15 and TRBJ1-4; 7 bases fit TRBD1. The CDR3 consists of 16 residues. Looked up from germline, CDR1 is LNHNV and CDR2 is YYDKDF (reference sequence). Unmatched junction bases numbered 8, after V lost 0 bases and J lost 7 bases. The CDR3 sequence is CATSRDPRGLTEKLFF. The CDR3 coding sequence is TGTGCCACCAGCAGAGATCCGAGGGGGCTTACTGAAAAACTGTTTTTT.

The chain employs TRBV25-1 and TRBJ2-5, with TRBD1 as a possible D gene (5 bases). Germline loops: CDR1 MGHDK, CDR2 SYGVNS. The CDR3 is made up of 15 amino acids. The V end lost 2 bases, the J end lost 2 bases, and 12 bases lay between the germline ends. DNA of the CDR3: TGTGCCAGCAGTGAACCAGGGCTACTGCAAGAGACCCAGTACTTC. It codes for CASSEPGLLQETQYF.

The V gene is TRBV4-1, the J gene TRBJ2-1; a weak D match, TRBD2 (6 bases). This CDR3 has 18 amino acids. Germline loops: CDR1 MGHRA, CDR2 YSYEKL. Trimming shortened V by 1 base and J by 3 bases, and 19 bases separated the two germline ends. The CDR3 protein is CASSQGRVRGRHYNEQFF. In DNA form, the CDR3 reads TGCGCCAGCAGCCAAGGTAGGGTGCGGGGCCGGCACTACAATGAGCAGTTCTTC.

The chain couples TRBV28 to TRBJ2-3; 9 positions match TRBD1. CDR1 and CDR2 (germline): MDHEN, SYDVKM. The CDR3 consists of 13 residues. Trimming at V came to 10 bases and at J to 7 bases, leaving 9 bases not matched to a gene. Written as DNA, the CDR3 is TGTGCCACGGGACAGGGCGTAGGCTATACGCAGTATTTT. Protein sequence: CATGQGVGYTQYF.

The chain joins TRBV3-1 (or the pseudogene TRBV3-2) to TRBJ2-2, with 8 bases lining up with TRBD1. The length of the CDR3 is 13 residues. V lost 6 bases and J lost 7; bases outside the gene matches: 4. Germline assignment: CDR1 LGHDT and CDR2 YNNKEL (reference sequence). The CDR3 DNA is TGTGCCAGCAGAGACAGGGGCGGCGGGGAGCTGTTTTTT. This gives the protein CASRDRGGGELFF.

V and J are TRBV5-1 and TRBJ2-7; 11 positions agree with TRBD2. This CDR3 contains 15 residues. V lost 4 bases to trimming and J lost 5 bases; unmatched junction nucleotides: 8. The V gene's germline CDR1 is SGHRS and CDR2 YFSETQ. The CDR3 protein is CASSTTSGSIHEQYF. The CDR3 region has the DNA TGCGCCAGCAGCACCACTAGCGGGAGTATTCACGAGCAGTACTTC.

V gene TRBV28 combines with J gene TRBJ1-3, with no clear D. Trimming cost V 3 bases and J 0 bases, with 3 bases left between them. The CDR3 is 13 residues long. Germline CDR1 reads MDHEN; CDR2 reads SYDVKM. Written as DNA, the CDR3 is TGTGCCAGCAGTTTGAGCTCTGGAAACACCATATATTTT. Protein product: CASSLSSGNTIYF.

The rearrangement uses TRBV11-1 and TRBJ2-7; tentatively, D is TRBD2 (7 bases). Deletions cut 5 bases from V and 1 base from J, with 18 bases between. CDR1 and CDR2 (germline): SGHAT, FQDESV (reference sequence). This CDR3 has 16 residues. CDR3 amino acids: CASSERGGRTSYEQYF. The DNA for the CDR3 is TGTGCCAGCAGCGAAAGGGGGGGACGGACGTCCTACGAGCAGTACTTC.

The V call is TRBV7-9, the J call TRBJ1-2; the D gene is possibly TRBD1 (5 bases). The CDR3 length is 15 residues. Trimming cost V 1 base and J 3 bases, with 12 bases left between them. Germline V gene lookup returns CDR1 SEHNR and CDR2 FQNEAQ (reference sequence). The CDR3 spells CASSLGHRTHYGYTF. CDR3 DNA sequence: TGTGCCAGCAGCTTAGGTCACAGGACACACTATGGCTACACCTTC.

The V gene is TRBV7-9, the J gene TRBJ2-7; TRBD1 aligns across 8 bases. The CDR3 has 15 amino acids. Looked up from germline, CDR1 is SEHNR and CDR2 is FQNEAQ (reference sequence). The V gene end was trimmed by 1 base and the J gene end by 2 bases; junction bases not matched to a gene: 4. In DNA, the CDR3 is TGTGCCAGCAGCTTAGTGGGCAGGGGGCCCTACGAGCAGTACTTC. Its protein is CASSLVGRGPYEQYF.

The chain recombines TRBV7-2 with TRBJ2-2; D possibly corresponds to TRBD1 (5 bases). Trimming took 0 bases from V and 5 from J, leaving 13 bases between them. The CDR3 extends over 16 amino acids. CDR1 and CDR2 (germline): SGHTA, FQGNSA. This CDR3 reads CASSLAVAGPTGELFF. CDR3 sequence (DNA): TGTGCCAGCAGCTTAGCCGTGGCAGGGCCAACCGGGGAGCTGTTTTTT.

V and J are TRBV7-2 and TRBJ2-6, with unresolved D. The CDR3 has 15 amino acids. Germline V gene lookup returns CDR1 SGHTA and CDR2 FQGNSA. V lost 4 bases and J 0 bases, leaving 7 bases between the germline ends. The CDR3 spells CASSSMSSGANVLTF. CDR3 in DNA: TGTGCCAGCAGCTCAATGAGCTCTGGGGCCAACGTCCTGACTTTC.

CDR3 DNA sequence: TGTGCCAGCACCCCGACGACTAGCCTCTTTTCCTACAGCTCCTACAATGAGCAGTTCTTC. Translation gives CASTPTTSLFSYSSYNEQFF. The chain recombines TRBV6-2 or TRBV6-3 with TRBJ2-1; 7 positions match TRBD2. Per the germline V gene, CDR1 is MNHEY and CDR2 is SVGEGT. CDR3 length: 20 residues. V lost 7 bases, J lost 0 bases, and 21 bases stayed unmatched.

The V and J genes are TRBV4-1 and TRBJ1-1; 7 bases align to TRBD1. The CDR3 sequence is 15 residues long. Trimming at V came to 1 base and at J to 0 bases, leaving 2 bases not matched to a gene. CDR1 is MGHRA, CDR2 YSYEKL, per germline. The CDR3 loop is CASSQVGQLNTEAFF. CDR3 DNA: TGCGCCAGCAGCCAAGTGGGACAGCTGAACACTGAAGCTTTCTTT.

The genes are TRBV10-3 and TRBJ1-5; D possibly corresponds to TRBD1 (5 bases). The ends were cut back, 6 bases at V and 3 bases at J, with 9 bases in the middle. The length of the CDR3 is 13 residues. Per germline, CDR1 ENHRY and CDR2 SYGVKD. The CDR3 DNA follows: TGTGCCATCAGAGACAGTAACAATCAGCCCCAGCATTTT. Amino acids: CAIRDSNNQPQHF.

The chain recombines TRBV7-9 with TRBJ2-1, with D possibly matching TRBD2 (6 bases). The CDR3 length is 11 residues. V was shortened by 5 bases and J by 13 bases, with 12 bases between the two germline ends. CDR1 is SEHNR, CDR2 FQNEAQ, per germline (reference sequence). CDR3 in amino acids: CASSPGLPQFF. The CDR3 DNA is TGTGCCAGCAGCCCCGGACTACCTCAGTTCTTC.

This rearrangement joins TRBV12-3 or TRBV12-4 to TRBJ1-1; tentatively, D is TRBD1 (5 bases). The CDR3 covers 13 residues. V gave up 6 bases and J gave up 14 bases, with 22 bases separating them. The CDR3 region is CASRGLVGPRTFF. In DNA form, the CDR3 reads TGTGCCAGCAGAGGGTTAGTGGGGCCCCGGACGTTCTTT.

V is TRBV6-2 or TRBV6-3 and J is TRBJ2-1; D is ambiguous. The CDR3 runs to 15 residues. The V end lost 4 bases, the J end lost 10 bases, and 20 bases lay between the germline ends. Germline V gene data show CDR1 as MNHEY and CDR2 as SVGEGT. CDR3: CASSSQLRIFWEQFF. The CDR3, as DNA: TGTGCCAGCAGTTCCCAACTTCGCATCTTTTGGGAGCAGTTCTTC.

The count of this clone is one. The chain is built from TRBV19 and TRBJ2-1; 9 bases match TRBD1. J gave up 4 bases and V 7 bases, and 2 bases lay outside the gene matches. CDR3 length equals 13 residues. The germline CDR1 and CDR2 sequences are LNHDA and SQIVND (reference sequence). In nucleotides, the CDR3 is TGTGCCAGTATTGGGACAGGGTACAATGAGCAGTTCTTC. The encoded protein is CASIGTGYNEQFF. Full variable domain (remainder filled in from reference TRBV19 and TRBJ2-1): DGGITQSPKYLFRKEGQNVTLSCEQNLNHDAMYWYRQDPGQGLRLIYYSQIVNDFQKGDIAEGYSVSREKKESFPLTVTSAQKNPTAFYLCASIGTGYNEQFFGPGTRLTVL.

The count of this clone is one. The chain employs TRBV28 and TRBJ1-4; 7 nucleotides line up with TRBD1. CDR1 and CDR2 (germline): MDHEN, SYDVKM. The trim removed 6 bases at V and 4 bases at J, leaving 8 bases unmatched. The length of the CDR3 is 15 residues. DNA for the CDR3: TGTGCCAGCAGGCCTCACAGGGGATATAATGAAAAACTGTTTTTT. Translating gives CASRPHRGYNEKLFF.

This rearrangement joins TRBV10-3 to TRBJ2-1, with a tentative D call TRBD2 (6 bases). V lost 4 bases and J 5 bases, leaving 12 bases between the germline ends. In germline, CDR1 is ENHRY, CDR2 SYGVKD. The CDR3 is 14 amino acids. The CDR3 bases are TGTGCCATCAGTGGGACTATTCGCGACAATGAGCAGTTCTTC. It translates to CAISGTIRDNEQFF.

The genes are TRBV11-2 and TRBJ2-7, with 15 bases aligning to TRBD2. CDR3 length: 19 residues. The V gene end was trimmed by 5 bases and the J gene end by 2 bases; junction bases not matched to a gene: 13. Germline V gives CDR1 SGHAT, CDR2 FQNNGV. CDR3 amino acids: CASSLRGTSGGIGTYEQYF. CDR3 nucleotide sequence: TGTGCCAGCAGCCTCCGAGGGACTAGCGGGGGGATCGGTACCTACGAGCAGTACTTC.